This T cell receptor (beta chain) derives from a study of CD8 T cells in ankylosing spondylitis. Study results and limitations: In reactive arthritis synovial fluid and blood, some motif variants had been reported before. Typical of ankylosing spondylitis blood, it appeared, was a TCR beta motif of eight highly homologous variants.

In this sample, this clonotype turned up a few times. Its antigen remains unknown. A junction boundary mismatches the germline segment, possibly from a read error. The CDR3 loop spans 15 amino acids. The germline V gene has CDR1 DFQATT and CDR2 SNEGSKA (reference sequence). It was by quantitative 5'-RACE with molecular barcodes that TCR beta libraries were made. MiXCR was run by TCRdb on the 5' RACE reads, yielding one entry per CDR3 protein. The sample carries roughly 180,000 distinct CDR3 sequences, approximately 10% recorded once. The chain recombines TRBV20-1 with TRBJ2-7, with TRBD2 matching over 10 bases. The clonotype was recovered from a male donor with ankylosing spondylitis or in good health (not recorded which). The source material was blood, either unsorted or a sorted T cell fraction (not recorded which). Written as DNA, the CDR3 is TGCTGTGCTAGAGATTTAACTAGCGGGGCCTACGAGCAGTACTTC. It specifies CCARDLTSGAYEQYF.